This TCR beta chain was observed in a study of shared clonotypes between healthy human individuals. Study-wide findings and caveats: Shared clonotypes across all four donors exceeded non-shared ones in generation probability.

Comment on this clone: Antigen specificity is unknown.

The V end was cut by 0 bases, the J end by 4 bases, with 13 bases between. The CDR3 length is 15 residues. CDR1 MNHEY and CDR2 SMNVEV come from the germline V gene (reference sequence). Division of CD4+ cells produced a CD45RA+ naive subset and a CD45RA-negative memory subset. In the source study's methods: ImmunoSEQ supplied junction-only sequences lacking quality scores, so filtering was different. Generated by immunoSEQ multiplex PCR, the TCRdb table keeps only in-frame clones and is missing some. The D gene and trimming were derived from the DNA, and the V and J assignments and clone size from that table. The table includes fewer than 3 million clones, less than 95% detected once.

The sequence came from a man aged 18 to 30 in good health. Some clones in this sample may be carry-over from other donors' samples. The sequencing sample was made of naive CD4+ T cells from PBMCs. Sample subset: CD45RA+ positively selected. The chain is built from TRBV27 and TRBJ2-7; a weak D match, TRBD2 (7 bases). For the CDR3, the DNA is TGTGCCAGCAGTTTATCGGGAGGGGGTCCTTACGAGCAGTACTTC. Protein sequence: CASSLSGGGPYEQYF.